These 27 T cell receptor beta chains were sequenced from one sample in a study of human T cells and chemical hapten exposure. Documented time point: patch test 1, 2 weeks after DPC sensitization. Treatment indicated: therapeutic diphenylcyclopropenone sensitization with weekly scalp DPC. Total RNA was extracted from unfractionated whole blood. TCRdb processed the RACE reads anew with MiXCR; each CDR3 protein has one entry. The table lists 30,000 to 40,000 distinct CDR3 sequences, 5% to 7% of them singletons. The sample was whole blood, taken in connection with sensitization to the hapten diphenylcyclopropenone (DPC). Source of these receptors: a woman aged 30 to 39 with alopecia areata. Some clones in this sample may be carry-over from other donors' samples.

This clonotype was seen more than once but under ten times. The chain employs TRBV3-1 and TRBJ2-2; the D gene is possibly TRBD2 (6 bases). The CDR3 has 17 amino acids. Germline CDR1 is LGHDT and CDR2 is YNNKEL (reference sequence). Deletions cut 2 bases from V and 0 bases from J, with 13 bases between. CDR3 loop: CASSQHGGRANTGELFF. CDR3 DNA sequence: TGTGCCAGCAGCCAACACGGGGGACGGGCGAACACCGGGGAGCTGTTTTTT.

This clonotype has more than one count but fewer than ten. The rearrangement links TRBV5-6 to TRBJ2-7; TRBD2 agrees at 8 bases. From germline, CDR1 is SGHDT and CDR2 YYEEEE. CDR3 size: 14 residues. V shed 5 bases and J 4 bases; nucleotides not matched to a gene: 8. The CDR3 DNA reads TGTGCCAGCAGTGCGGGGGGACGCGCATACGAGCAGTACTTC. As protein: CASSAGGRAYEQYF.

This clonotype was recorded many times. V is TRBV7-6 and J is TRBJ1-1; D remains unclear. Trimming shortened V by 0 bases and J by 1 base, and 6 bases separated the two germline ends. From germline, CDR1 is SGHVS and CDR2 FNYEAQ. The CDR3 length is 14 residues. The CDR3 DNA reads TGTGCCAGCAGCTTAGCGCCAGGGAACACTGAAGCTTTCTTT. It codes for CASSLAPGNTEAFF.

This clonotype has more than one count but fewer than ten. This chain uses TRBV19 with TRBJ1-5; the D is unclear. Germline assignment: CDR1 LNHDA and CDR2 SQIVND (reference sequence). The CDR3 contains 13 residues. Trimming took 3 bases from V and 0 from J, leaving 3 bases between them. The CDR3 DNA reads as TGTGCCAGTAGTATGTCTAGCAATCAGCCCCAGCATTTT. It yields the protein CASSMSSNQPQHF.

This clonotype appeared many times. The J gene is TRBJ2-7, the V gene TRBV6-5; 14 bases are shared with TRBD2. Unmatched junction bases numbered 7, after V lost 5 bases and J lost 4 bases. The CDR3 covers 16 residues. Germline lookup yields CDR1 MNHEY and CDR2 SVGAGI. Here the CDR3 DNA reads TGTGCCAGCAGTATGGGACTAGCGGGGGACCCATACGAGCAGTACTTC. It codes for CASSMGLAGDPYEQYF.

This clonotype was detected ten times or more. The chain uses TRBV29-1 and TRBJ1-2; weak D call: TRBD1 (5 bases). The germline gives CDR1 SQVTM, CDR2 ANQGSEA. V lost 3 bases and J 3 bases, leaving 8 bases between the germline ends. This CDR3 comprises 12 residues. The CDR3 sequence: CSVEAGYYGYTF. The CDR3 region has the DNA TGCAGCGTTGAGGCAGGGTACTATGGCTACACCTTC.

The chain combines TRBV7-8 with TRBJ2-7; no reliable D call. Trimming cost V 5 bases and J 0 bases, with 17 bases left between them. The CDR3 extends over 16 amino acids. The germline V gene has CDR1 SGHVS and CDR2 FQNEAQ. The DNA for the CDR3 is TGTGCCAGCAGCCCATCTTCGGTCAGAATCTCCTACGAGCAGTACTTC. Its translation is CASSPSSVRISYEQYF.

There are many counts of this clonotype. The chain employs TRBV5-1 and TRBJ1-5; 9 positions agree with TRBD1. Germline V gene data show CDR1 as SGHRS and CDR2 as YFSETQ. V was pared by 7 bases and J by 2 bases, with 7 bases of the junction left unmatched. The CDR3 extends over 15 amino acids. CDR3 coding DNA: TGCGCCAGCCGAGTCTGGACAGGGGGCAATCAGCCCCAGCATTTT. It is translated as CASRVWTGGNQPQHF.

This clonotype was recorded many times. The chain combines TRBV12-3 or TRBV12-4 with TRBJ2-5, with 11 bases fitting TRBD1. Trimming at V came to 6 bases and at J to 5 bases, leaving 2 bases not matched to a gene. This CDR3 has 13 amino acids. This CDR3 is CASRDRGLETQYF. CDR3 DNA sequence: TGTGCCAGCAGGGACAGGGGGCTTGAGACCCAGTACTTC.

In its sample, this clonotype was seen many times. The V and J genes are TRBV7-9 and TRBJ1-4, with D unclear. V shed 7 bases and J shed 5 bases, with 20 bases lying between them. This CDR3 spans 16 amino acids. Germline V gives CDR1 SEHNR, CDR2 FQNEAQ (reference sequence). This CDR3 is CASTRMEGEGNEKLFF. CDR3 bases: TGTGCCAGCACCCGCATGGAGGGTGAAGGAAATGAAAAACTGTTTTTT.

This clonotype was counted only a few times. The chain recombines TRBV5-1 with TRBJ2-3; possible D gene TRBD2, 6 bases. V gave up 4 bases and J gave up 0 bases, with 12 bases separating them. Germline-derived CDR1 and CDR2 are SGHRS and YFSETQ. There are 15 residues in the CDR3. The CDR3 nucleotides are TGCGCCAGCAGCGCGGGGACGGCTAGCACAGATACGCAGTATTTT. It is translated as CASSAGTASTDTQYF. The full variable domain, its missing parts supplied by reference TRBV5-1 and TRBJ2-3, is KAGVTQTPRYLIKTRGQQVTLSCSPISGHRSVSWYQQTPGQGLQFLFEYFSETQRNKGNFPGRFSGRQFSNSRSEMNVSTLELGDSALYLCASSAGTASTDTQYFGPGTRLTVL.

V gene TRBV11-2 combines with J gene TRBJ1-2, with D unresolved. This CDR3 has 13 residues. V lost 5 bases, J lost 8 bases, and 15 bases lay in between. Germline assignment: CDR1 SGHAT and CDR2 FQNNGV. The CDR3 protein is CASSQSLQTGYTF. CDR3 bases: TGTGCCAGCAGCCAGTCCCTCCAGACGGGCTACACCTTC.

This clonotype showed up just a few times. The chain links TRBV28 to TRBJ1-1; D gene uncertain. The germline V and J ends were trimmed by 5 bases and 1 base, with 8 bases remaining between them. This CDR3 region has 13 residues. The germline gives CDR1 MDHEN, CDR2 SYDVKM. The CDR3 DNA follows: TGTGCCAGCAGTCCCTTTACGAACACTGAAGCTTTCTTT. Translation gives CASSPFTNTEAFF.

This clonotype appeared a few times. The chain combines TRBV28 with TRBJ2-7, with a weak D call TRBD2 (6 bases). This CDR3 has 11 amino acids. Germline-derived CDR1 and CDR2 are MDHEN and SYDVKM. Trimming removed 8 bases at V and 5 bases at J, with 10 bases between. This chain's CDR3 is CASRRADEQYF. The DNA for the CDR3 is TGTGCCAGCCGGAGGGCAGACGAGCAGTACTTC.

This clonotype has at least ten counts. This sequence joins TRBV20-1 and TRBJ1-5; D remains unclear. Trimming removed 4 bases from V and 11 bases from J, with 18 bases in between. The CDR3 extends over 13 amino acids. CDR1 is DFQATT, CDR2 SNEGSKA, per germline (reference sequence). The CDR3 loop is CSAKMEGRYTQHF. The CDR3 nucleotides read TGCAGTGCTAAAATGGAAGGGAGATATACCCAGCATTTT.

This clonotype has more than one count but fewer than ten. The CDR3 nucleotides read TGTGCCAGCAGCAAACGGATACTAGCGGGGGACAATGAGCAGTTCTTC. Translated: CASSKRILAGDNEQFF. J is TRBJ2-1 and V is TRBV27; 11 positions agree with TRBD2. CDR3 length: 16 residues. The germline CDR1 and CDR2 sequences are MNHEY and SMNVEV (reference sequence). V dropped 6 bases and J dropped 5; count of bases not matched to a gene: 9.

This clonotype was seen ten or more times. V usage is TRBV27 and J usage is TRBJ2-4; D is perhaps TRBD1 or TRBD2 (6 bases each). Germline CDR1 reads MNHEY; CDR2 reads SMNVEV (reference sequence). V gave up 2 bases and J gave up 0 bases, with 11 bases separating them. The CDR3 is 16 amino acids. The CDR3 region is CASSLVGGRAKNIQYF. The CDR3 nucleotides read TGTGCCAGCAGTTTAGTTGGGGGGCGAGCCAAAAACATTCAGTACTTC.

This clonotype was observed a handful of times. The rearrangement uses TRBV19 and TRBJ1-4; D is ambiguous. This CDR3 has 14 amino acids. CDR1 LNHDA and CDR2 SQIVND come from the germline V gene (reference sequence). V shed 5 bases and J shed 0 bases, with 7 bases lying between them. The CDR3 region has the DNA TGTGCCAGTAGTCAACAGTCAACTAATGAAAAACTGTTTTTT. Translating it yields CASSQQSTNEKLFF.

This clonotype was observed a handful of times. The chain uses TRBV7-8 and TRBJ2-3; D not certain. CDR1 is SGHVS, CDR2 FQNEAQ, per germline. Trimming left V 4 bases short and J 5 bases short, with 25 bases between. The CDR3 loop spans 18 amino acids. The CDR3 loop reads CASSSPALGRTPGDTQYF. CDR3 coding DNA: TGTGCCAGCAGCTCCCCCGCGCTAGGAAGGACCCCGGGAGATACGCAGTATTTT.

This clonotype occurred a few times. The V and J genes are TRBV7-2 and TRBJ1-5; TRBD1 matches 8 bases. CDR3 length equals 13 residues. Germline V gene sequence: CDR1 SGHTA, CDR2 FQGNSA. Germline trimming cut 5 bases from V and 4 bases from J; bases unmatched to any gene: 1. The CDR3 is CASSRTGNQPQHF. CDR3 nucleotide sequence: TGTGCCAGCAGCAGGACAGGGAATCAGCCCCAGCATTTT.

The gene calls are TRBV28 and TRBJ1-1; 8 bases agree with TRBD1. The V and J ends lost 6 bases and 2 bases, in that order; junction bases with no gene match: 17. The CDR3 is 18 residues long. Germline V gene data show CDR1 as MDHEN and CDR2 as SYDVKM. The CDR3 nucleotides read TGTGCCAGCAGCCCCGGCGGGGTACAGGGGGTCGGCAACACTGAAGCTTTCTTT. It codes for CASSPGGVQGVGNTEAFF.

This clonotype came up a few times. J is TRBJ1-2 and V is TRBV20-1, with D unclear. V lost 5 bases to trimming and J lost 4 bases, with 17 bases between them. The V gene's germline CDR1 is DFQATT and CDR2 SNEGSKA (reference sequence). The CDR3 is made up of 14 amino acids. CDR3 in amino acids: CSALQINRPYGYTF. In DNA, the CDR3 is TGCAGTGCTCTTCAAATAAACCGGCCCTATGGCTACACCTTC.

This clonotype has ten or more counts. The chain recombines TRBV4-1 with TRBJ2-5; D might be TRBD2 (5 bases). Per the germline V gene, CDR1 is MGHRA and CDR2 is YSYEKL. The CDR3 consists of 14 residues. V was trimmed by 1 base and J by 5 bases, leaving 11 bases between them. CDR3 DNA: TGCGCCAGCAGCCAAGTCGGGGTGAGGGAGACCCAGTACTTC. Protein sequence: CASSQVGVRETQYF.

This clonotype showed up just a few times. The chain links TRBV6-5 to TRBJ1-1, with 7 bases fitting TRBD1. The V and J ends lost 4 bases and 3 bases, in that order; junction bases with no gene match: 5. The length of the CDR3 is 14 residues. CDR1 and CDR2 (germline): MNHEY, SVGAGI. This CDR3 reads CASSFQGDDTEAFF. CDR3 nucleotide sequence: TGTGCCAGCAGTTTCCAGGGGGATGACACTGAAGCTTTCTTT.

This clonotype came up a few times. The CDR3 coding sequence is TGTGCCAGCAGACGGGACAGGGTTTCGAGCGGCTACACCTTC. This codes for CASRRDRVSSGYTF. The chain is built from TRBV7-2 and TRBJ1-2, with 9 bases matching TRBD1. CDR3 length: 14 residues. Germline V gives CDR1 SGHTA, CDR2 FQGNSA. J was trimmed by 8 bases and V by 6 bases; bases with no gene match: 10.

This clonotype occurred many times. As DNA, the CDR3 is TGTGCCAGCAGCTTACACCCGTGGGGTTCCGGCAATCAGCCCCAGCATTTT. It encodes CASSLHPWGSGNQPQHF. The chain recombines TRBV7-2 with TRBJ1-5; no clear D. Germline CDR1 and CDR2: SGHTA and FQGNSA. Trimming stripped 2 bases from V and 2 bases from J, with 16 bases between. There are 17 residues in the CDR3.

In its sample, this clonotype was seen a few times. This chain joins TRBV19 and TRBJ2-7; no reliable D call. Germline V CDR1 and CDR2: LNHDA, SQIVND (reference sequence). V lost 5 bases and J 2 bases, leaving 10 bases between the germline ends. This CDR3 comprises 13 residues. The CDR3, as DNA: TGTGCCAGTAGTGCAACTCGTACCTACGAGCAGTACTTC. Amino acid sequence: CASSATRTYEQYF.